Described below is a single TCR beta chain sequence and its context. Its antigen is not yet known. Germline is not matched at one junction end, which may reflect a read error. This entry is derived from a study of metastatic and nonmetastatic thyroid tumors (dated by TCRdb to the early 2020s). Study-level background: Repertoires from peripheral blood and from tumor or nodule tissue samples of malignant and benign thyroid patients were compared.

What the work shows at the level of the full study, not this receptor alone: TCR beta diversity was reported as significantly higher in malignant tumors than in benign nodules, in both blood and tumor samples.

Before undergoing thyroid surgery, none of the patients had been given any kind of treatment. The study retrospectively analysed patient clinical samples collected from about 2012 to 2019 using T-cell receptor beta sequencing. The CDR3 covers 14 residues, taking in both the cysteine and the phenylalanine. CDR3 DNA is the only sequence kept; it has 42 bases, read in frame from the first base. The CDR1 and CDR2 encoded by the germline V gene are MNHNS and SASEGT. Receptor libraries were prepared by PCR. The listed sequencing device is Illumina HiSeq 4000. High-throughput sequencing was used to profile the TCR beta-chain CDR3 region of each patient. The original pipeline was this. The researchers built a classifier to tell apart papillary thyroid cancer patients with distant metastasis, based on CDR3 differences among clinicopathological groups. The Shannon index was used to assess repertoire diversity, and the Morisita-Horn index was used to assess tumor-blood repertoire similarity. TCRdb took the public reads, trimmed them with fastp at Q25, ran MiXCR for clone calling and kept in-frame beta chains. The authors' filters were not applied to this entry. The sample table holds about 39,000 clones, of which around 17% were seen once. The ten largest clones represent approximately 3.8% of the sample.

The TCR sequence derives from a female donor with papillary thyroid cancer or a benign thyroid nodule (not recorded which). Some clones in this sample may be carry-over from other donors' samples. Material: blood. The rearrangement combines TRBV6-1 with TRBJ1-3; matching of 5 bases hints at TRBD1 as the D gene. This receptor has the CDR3 CASSLGALGNTIHF. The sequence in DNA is TGTGCCAGCAGTTTAGGGGCGCTAGGAAACACCATACATTTT.